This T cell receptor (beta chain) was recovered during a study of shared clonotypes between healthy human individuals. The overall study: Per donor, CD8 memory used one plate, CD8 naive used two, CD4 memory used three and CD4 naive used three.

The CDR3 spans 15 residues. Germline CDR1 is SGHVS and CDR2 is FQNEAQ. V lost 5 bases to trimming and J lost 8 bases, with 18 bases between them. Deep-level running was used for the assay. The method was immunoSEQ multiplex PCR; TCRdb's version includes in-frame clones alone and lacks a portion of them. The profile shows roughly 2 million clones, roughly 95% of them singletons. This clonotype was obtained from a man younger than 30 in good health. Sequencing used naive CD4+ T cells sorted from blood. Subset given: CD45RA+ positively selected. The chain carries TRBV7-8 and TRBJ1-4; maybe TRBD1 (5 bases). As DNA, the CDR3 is TGTGCCAGCAGCCCCCGAGGGAGGAGGGACGAAAAACTGTTTTTT. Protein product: CASSPRGRRDEKLFF.